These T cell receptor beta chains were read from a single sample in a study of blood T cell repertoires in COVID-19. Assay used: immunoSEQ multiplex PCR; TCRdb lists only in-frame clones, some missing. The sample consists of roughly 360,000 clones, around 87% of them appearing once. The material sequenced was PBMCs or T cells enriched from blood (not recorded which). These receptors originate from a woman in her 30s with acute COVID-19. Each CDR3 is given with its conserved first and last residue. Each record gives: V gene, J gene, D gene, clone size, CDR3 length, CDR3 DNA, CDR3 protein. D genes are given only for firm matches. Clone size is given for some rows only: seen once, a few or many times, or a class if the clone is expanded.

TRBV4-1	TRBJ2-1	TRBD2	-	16	TGCGCCAGCAGCCAAGGGTTCGGGGGGGCGCGGAATGAGCAGTTCTTC	CASSQGFGGARNEQFF
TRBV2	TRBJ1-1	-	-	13	TGTGCCAGCCAGGGGCATGAGAACACTGAAGCTTTCTTT	CASQGHENTEAFF
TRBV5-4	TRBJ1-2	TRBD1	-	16	TGTGCCAGCAGCGCCCCCGGGACAGGGTACAACTATGGCTACACCTTC	CASSAPGTGYNYGYTF
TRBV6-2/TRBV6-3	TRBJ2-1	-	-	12	TGTGCCAGCAGCCTACAGGGAACTGAGCAGTTCTTC	CASSLQGTEQFF
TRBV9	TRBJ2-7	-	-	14	TGTGCCAGCAGCGCCTCAGGGGGACTAGGCGAGCAGTACTTC	CASSASGGLGEQYF
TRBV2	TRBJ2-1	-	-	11	TGTGCCAGCACCCTGAGAAATGAGCAGTTCTTC	CASTLRNEQFF
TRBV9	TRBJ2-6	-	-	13	TGTGCCAGCCGGAGCTCTGGGGCCAACGTCCTGACTTTC	CASRSSGANVLTF
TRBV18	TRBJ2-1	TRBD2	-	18	TGTGCCAGCTCACCAGGGACTAGCGGGGTTCGACCCTACAATGAGCAGTTCTTC	CASSPGTSGVRPYNEQFF
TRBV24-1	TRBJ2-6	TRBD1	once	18	TGTGCCACCAGTGGCAAATTCTCAGGGGGCGCTGGGGCCAACGTCCTGACTTTC	CATSGKFSGGAGANVLTF
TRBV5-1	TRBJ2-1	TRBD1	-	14	TGCGCCAGCAGCCCCTGGACAGGGGGGTTTGAGCAGTTCTTC	CASSPWTGGFEQFF
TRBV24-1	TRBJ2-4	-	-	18	TGTGCCACCAGTGATTCCTTAGCCGCGGGACTAGCCAAAAACATTCAGTACTTC	CATSDSLAAGLAKNIQYF
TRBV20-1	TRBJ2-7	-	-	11	TGCAGTGCTAGACGCGGCTACGAGCAGTACTTC	CSARRGYEQYF
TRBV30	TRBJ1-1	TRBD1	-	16	TGTGCCTGGAGTCCGCAGGGGGTGGGCCGAAGCACTGAAGCTTTCTTT	CAWSPQGVGRSTEAFF
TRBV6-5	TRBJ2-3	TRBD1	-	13	TGTGCCAGCAGATACAGGGGATTGGATACGCAGTATTTT	CASRYRGLDTQYF
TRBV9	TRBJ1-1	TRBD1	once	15	TGTGCCAGCAGCCCAGACAGGGGGCGGGACACTGAAGCTTTCTTT	CASSPDRGRDTEAFF
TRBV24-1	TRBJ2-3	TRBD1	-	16	TGTGCCACCAGTGAACCCCTAGGACAGGGCAGAGATACGCAGTATTTT	CATSEPLGQGRDTQYF
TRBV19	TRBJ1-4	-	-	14	TGTGCCAGTAGTATCCGGGGTTCTGGAGAAAAACTGTTTTTT	CASSIRGSGEKLFF
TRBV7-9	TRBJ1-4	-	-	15	TGTGCCAGCAGCTTAGCGTTGGGCCTCAATGAAAAACTGTTTTTT	CASSLALGLNEKLFF
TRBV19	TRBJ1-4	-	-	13	TGTGCCAGTAGTCCGATAAGAGATGAAAAACTGTTTTTT	CASSPIRDEKLFF
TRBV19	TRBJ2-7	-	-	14	TGTGCCAGTAGTTCCCGGACAGTCACCTACGAGCAGTACTTC	CASSSRTVTYEQYF
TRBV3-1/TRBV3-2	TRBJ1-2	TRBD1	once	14	TGTGCCAGCAGCCATGGACAGGGGGACTATGGCTACACCTTC	CASSHGQGDYGYTF
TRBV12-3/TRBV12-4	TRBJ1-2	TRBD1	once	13	TGTGCCAGCAGGGCATGGACAGGGGATGGCTACACCTTC	CASRAWTGDGYTF
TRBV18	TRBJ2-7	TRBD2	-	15	TGTGCCAGCTCACCGGCGGAGCGGGGGGCCTACGAGCAGTACTTC	CASSPAERGAYEQYF
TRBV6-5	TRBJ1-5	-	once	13	TGTGCCAGCAGTACCCGACGGGGGTGGCCCCAGCATTTT	CASSTRRGWPQHF
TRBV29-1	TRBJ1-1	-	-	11	TGCAGCGTGAGGGCTGGCACTGAAGCTTTCTTT	CSVRAGTEAFF
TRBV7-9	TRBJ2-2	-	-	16	TGTGCCAGCAGCTTGGGCAGGGGAACGAACACCGGGGAGCTGTTTTTT	CASSLGRGTNTGELFF
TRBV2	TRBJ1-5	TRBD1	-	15	TGTGCCAGCCACCGGACAGGGAAGAGCAATCAGCCCCAGCATTTT	CASHRTGKSNQPQHF
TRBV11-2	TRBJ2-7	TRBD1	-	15	TGTGCCAGCAGCCCGGGGACAGCGAGCTCCTACGAGCAGTACTTC	CASSPGTASSYEQYF
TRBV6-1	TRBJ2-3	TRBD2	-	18	TGTGCCAGCAGTGAATGGGGCCCTAGCGGGGGGGCGGCAGATACGCAGTATTTT	CASSEWGPSGGAADTQYF
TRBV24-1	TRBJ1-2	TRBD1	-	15	TGTGCCACCAGTGATACTCGAGGGGGCGGCTATGGCTACACCTTC	CATSDTRGGGYGYTF
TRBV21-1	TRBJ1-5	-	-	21	TGTGCCAGCAGCAAACATCTCGGCAGCGAAGGAGGGAGTGTTAGCAATCAGCCCCAGCATTTT	CASSKHLGSEGGSVSNQPQHF
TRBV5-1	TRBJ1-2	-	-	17	TGCGCCAGCAGCTTCGGACAGAGTCAGGGGATTAGCTATGGCTACACCTTC	CASSFGQSQGISYGYTF
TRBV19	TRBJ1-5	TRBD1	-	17	TGTGCCAGTAGTATCTGGACAGGGGAAGGTGAGGATCAGCCCCAGCATTTT	CASSIWTGEGEDQPQHF
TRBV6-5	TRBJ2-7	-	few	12	TGTGCCAGCGGGCCATGGTCCTACGAGCAGTACTTC	CASGPWSYEQYF
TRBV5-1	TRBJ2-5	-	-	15	TGCGCCAGCAGCTTGATAGCGGTAGCCCAAGAGACCCAGTACTTC	CASSLIAVAQETQYF
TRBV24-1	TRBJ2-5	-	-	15	TGTGCCACCAGTGACACCCGGACGGGGGTGGAGACCCAGTACTTC	CATSDTRTGVETQYF
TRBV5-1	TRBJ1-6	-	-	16	TGCGCCAGCAGCGAACAGGGCCCCAAGAATAATTCACCCCTCCACTTT	CASSEQGPKNNSPLHF
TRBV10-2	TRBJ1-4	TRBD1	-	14	TGCGCCAGCAGCCTGACAGGGAGGCATGAAAAACTGTTTTTT	CASSLTGRHEKLFF